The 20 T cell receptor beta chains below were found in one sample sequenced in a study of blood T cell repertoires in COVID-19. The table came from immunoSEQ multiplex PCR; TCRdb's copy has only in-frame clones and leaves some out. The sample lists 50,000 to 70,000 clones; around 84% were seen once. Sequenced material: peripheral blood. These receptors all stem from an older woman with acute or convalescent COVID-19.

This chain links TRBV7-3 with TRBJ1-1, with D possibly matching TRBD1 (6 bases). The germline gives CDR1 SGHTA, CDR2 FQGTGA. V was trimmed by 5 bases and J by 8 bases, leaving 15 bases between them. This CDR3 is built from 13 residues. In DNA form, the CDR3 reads TGTGCCAGCAGCCCCAAGGGGGGGGGAGAAGCTTTCTTT. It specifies CASSPKGGGEAFF.

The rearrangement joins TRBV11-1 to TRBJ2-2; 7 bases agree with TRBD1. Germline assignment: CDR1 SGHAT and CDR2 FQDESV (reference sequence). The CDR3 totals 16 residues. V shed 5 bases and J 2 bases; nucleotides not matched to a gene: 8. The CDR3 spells CASSLTGTVNTGELFF. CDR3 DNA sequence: TGTGCCAGCAGCCTAACCGGGACAGTTAACACCGGGGAGCTGTTTTTT.

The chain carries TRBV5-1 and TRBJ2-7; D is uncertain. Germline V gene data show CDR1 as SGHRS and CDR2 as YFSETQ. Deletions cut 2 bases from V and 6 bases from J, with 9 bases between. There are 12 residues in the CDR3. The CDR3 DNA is TGCGCCAGCAGCTTCGATACGGGCGAGCAGTACTTC. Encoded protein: CASSFDTGEQYF.

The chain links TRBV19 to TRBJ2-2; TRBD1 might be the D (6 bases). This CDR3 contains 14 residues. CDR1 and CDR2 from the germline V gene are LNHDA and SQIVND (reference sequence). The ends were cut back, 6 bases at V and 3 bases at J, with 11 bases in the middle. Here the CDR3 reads CASRPGTYTGELFF. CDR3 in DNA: TGTGCCAGTAGACCCGGGACATACACCGGGGAGCTGTTTTTT. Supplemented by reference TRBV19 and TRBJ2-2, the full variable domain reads DGGITQSPKYLFRKEGQNVTLSCEQNLNHDAMYWYRQDPGQGLRLIYYSQIVNDFQKGDIAEGYSVSREKKESFPLTVTSAQKNPTAFYLCASRPGTYTGELFFGEGSRLTVL.

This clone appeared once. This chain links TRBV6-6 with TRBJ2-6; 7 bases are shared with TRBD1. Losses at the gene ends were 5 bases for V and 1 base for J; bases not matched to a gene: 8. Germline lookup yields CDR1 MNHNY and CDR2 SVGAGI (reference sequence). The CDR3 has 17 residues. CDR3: CASSLDRDRSGANVLTF. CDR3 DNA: TGTGCCAGCAGTCTTGACAGGGATCGGTCTGGGGCCAACGTCCTGACTTTC.

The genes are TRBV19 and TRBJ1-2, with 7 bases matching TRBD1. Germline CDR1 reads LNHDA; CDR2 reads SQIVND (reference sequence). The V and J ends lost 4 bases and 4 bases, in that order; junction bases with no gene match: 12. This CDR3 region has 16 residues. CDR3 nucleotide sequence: TGTGCCAGTAGTAGTTTTCGGGACAGCGAGGGCTATGGCTACACCTTC. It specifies CASSSFRDSEGYGYTF.

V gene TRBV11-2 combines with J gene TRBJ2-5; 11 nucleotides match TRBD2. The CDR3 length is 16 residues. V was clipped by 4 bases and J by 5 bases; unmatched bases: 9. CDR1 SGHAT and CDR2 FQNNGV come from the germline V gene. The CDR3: CASSSTSGNNKETQYF. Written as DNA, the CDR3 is TGTGCCAGCAGCTCGACTAGCGGGAATAACAAGGAGACCCAGTACTTC.

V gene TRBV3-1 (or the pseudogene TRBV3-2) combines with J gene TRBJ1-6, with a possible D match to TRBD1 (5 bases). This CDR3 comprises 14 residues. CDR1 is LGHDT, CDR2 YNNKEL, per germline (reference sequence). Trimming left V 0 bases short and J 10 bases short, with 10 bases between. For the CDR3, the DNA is TGTGCCAGCAGCCAAGAAGGGGTGGGATCACCCCTCCACTTT. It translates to CASSQEGVGSPLHF.

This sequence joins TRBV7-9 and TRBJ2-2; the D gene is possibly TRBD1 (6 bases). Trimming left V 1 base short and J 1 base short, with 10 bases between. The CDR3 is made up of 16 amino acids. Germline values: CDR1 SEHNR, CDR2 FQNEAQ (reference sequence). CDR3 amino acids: CASSLVGQLNTGELFF. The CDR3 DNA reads TGTGCCAGCAGCTTAGTCGGACAGCTGAACACCGGGGAGCTGTTTTTT.

Here the CDR3 DNA reads TGTGCCAGCACCCCGGGACAGGGGGCTCAGCCCCAGCATTTT. It yields the protein CASTPGQGAQPQHF. J is TRBJ1-5 and V is TRBV2; 12 nucleotides align to TRBD1. The CDR3 contains 14 residues. Germline CDR1 and CDR2: SNHLY and FYNNEI. Trimming cost V 7 bases and J 6 bases; bases outside gene matches: 4.

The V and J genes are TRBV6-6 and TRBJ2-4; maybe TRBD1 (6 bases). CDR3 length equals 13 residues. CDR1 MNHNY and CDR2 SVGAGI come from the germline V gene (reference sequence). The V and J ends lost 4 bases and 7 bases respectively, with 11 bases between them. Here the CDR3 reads CASSSRDINIQYF. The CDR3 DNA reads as TGTGCCAGCAGTTCCCGGGACATCAACATTCAGTACTTC.

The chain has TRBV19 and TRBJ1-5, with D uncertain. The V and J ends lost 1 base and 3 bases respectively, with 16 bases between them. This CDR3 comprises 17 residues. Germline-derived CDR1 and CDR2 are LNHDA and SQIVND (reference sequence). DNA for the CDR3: TGTGCCAGTAGTATAGGTCGGGCGGAGGATTCCAATCAGCCCCAGCATTTT. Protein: CASSIGRAEDSNQPQHF.

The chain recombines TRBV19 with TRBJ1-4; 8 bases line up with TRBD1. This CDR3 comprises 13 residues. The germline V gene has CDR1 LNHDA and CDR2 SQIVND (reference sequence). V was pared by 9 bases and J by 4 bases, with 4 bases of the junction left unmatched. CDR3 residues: CASAGGNNEKLFF. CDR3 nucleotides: TGTGCCAGCGCAGGGGGCAATAATGAAAAACTGTTTTTT.

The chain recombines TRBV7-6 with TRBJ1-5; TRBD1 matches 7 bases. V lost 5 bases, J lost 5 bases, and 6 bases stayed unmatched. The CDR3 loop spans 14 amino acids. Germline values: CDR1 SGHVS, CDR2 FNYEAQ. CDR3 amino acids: CASSPNRGDQPQHF. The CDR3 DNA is TGTGCCAGCAGCCCTAACAGGGGTGATCAGCCCCAGCATTTT.

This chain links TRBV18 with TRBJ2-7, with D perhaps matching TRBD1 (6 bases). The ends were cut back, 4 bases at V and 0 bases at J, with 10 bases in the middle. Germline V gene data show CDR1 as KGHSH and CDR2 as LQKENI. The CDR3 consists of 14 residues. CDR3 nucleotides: TGTGCCAGCTCACTCTCGGACAGCTCCTACGAGCAGTACTTC. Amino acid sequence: CASSLSDSSYEQYF. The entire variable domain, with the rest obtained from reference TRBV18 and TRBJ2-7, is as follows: NAGVMQNPRHLVRRRGQEARLRCSPMKGHSHVYWYRQLPEEGLKFMVYLQKENIIDESGMPKERFSAEFPKEGPSILRIQQVVRGDSAAYFCASSLSDSSYEQYFGPGTRLTVT.

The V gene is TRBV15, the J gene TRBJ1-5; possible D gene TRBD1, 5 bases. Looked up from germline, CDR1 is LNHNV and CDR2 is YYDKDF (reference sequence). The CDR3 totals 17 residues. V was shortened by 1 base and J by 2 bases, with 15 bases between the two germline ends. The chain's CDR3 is CATSRAVGRVGNQPQHF. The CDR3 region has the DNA TGTGCCACCAGCAGAGCGGTTGGCAGGGTCGGCAATCAGCCCCAGCATTTT.

CDR3 DNA sequence: TGCGCCAGCAGCTTGGCGGCGGGGACTCTGAACACCTACACCTTC. Its translation: CASSLAAGTLNTYTF. The chain couples TRBV5-1 to TRBJ1-2, with D perhaps matching TRBD1 (5 bases). V was trimmed by 0 bases and J by 10 bases, leaving 19 bases between them. Germline lookup yields CDR1 SGHRS and CDR2 YFSETQ. The CDR3 length is 15 residues.

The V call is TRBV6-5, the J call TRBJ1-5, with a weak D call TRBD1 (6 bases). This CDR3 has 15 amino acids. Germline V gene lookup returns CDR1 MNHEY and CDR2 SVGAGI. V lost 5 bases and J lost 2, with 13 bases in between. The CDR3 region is CASSRQAGGNQPQHF. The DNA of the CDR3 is TGTGCCAGCAGTAGACAGGCTGGGGGCAATCAGCCCCAGCATTTT.

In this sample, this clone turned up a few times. Here the CDR3 DNA reads TGTGCCAGCAAGGTCGGGTCCCAGGGAGGCTACGAGCAGTACTTC. This sequence encodes CASKVGSQGGYEQYF. J is TRBJ2-7 and V is TRBV19; tentatively, D is TRBD2 (6 bases). The CDR3 is made up of 15 amino acids. Germline V gene lookup returns CDR1 LNHDA and CDR2 SQIVND (reference sequence). Between the trimmed V and J ends, which lost 9 bases and 3 bases, there was a span of 21 bases.

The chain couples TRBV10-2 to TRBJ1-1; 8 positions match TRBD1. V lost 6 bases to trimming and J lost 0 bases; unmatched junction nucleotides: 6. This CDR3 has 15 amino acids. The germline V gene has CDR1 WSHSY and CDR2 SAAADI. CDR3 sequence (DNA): TGCGCCAGCAGGACTGGACAGGGACTGAACACTGAAGCTTTCTTT. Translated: CASRTGQGLNTEAFF.